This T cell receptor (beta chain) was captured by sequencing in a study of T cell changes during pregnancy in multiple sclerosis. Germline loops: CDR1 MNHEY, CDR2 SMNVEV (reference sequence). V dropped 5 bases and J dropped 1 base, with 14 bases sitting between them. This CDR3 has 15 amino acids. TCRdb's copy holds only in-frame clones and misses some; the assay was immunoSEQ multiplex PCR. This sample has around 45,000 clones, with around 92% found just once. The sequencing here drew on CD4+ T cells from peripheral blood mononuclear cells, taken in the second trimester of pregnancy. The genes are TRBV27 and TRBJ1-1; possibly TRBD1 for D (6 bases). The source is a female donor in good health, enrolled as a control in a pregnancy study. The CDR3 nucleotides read TGTGCCAGCAGTCCGCTTACAGGGAAGAACACTGAAGCTTTCTTT. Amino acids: CASSPLTGKNTEAFF.